The TCR beta chain under discussion was sequenced for a study of technical replicates of blood from several donors. CDR3 length equals 15 residues. Trimming removed 1 base at V and 3 bases at J, with 9 bases between. CDR1 is MGHRA and CDR2 is YSYEKL in the germline V gene. The data were produced by immunoSEQ multiplex PCR, yet TCRdb's version contains in-frame clones alone and is incomplete. In the table there are 60,000 to 95,000 clones, roughly 89% of which are singletons. The TCR sequence derives from a human donor in good health. Some clones in this sample may be carry-over from other donors' samples. The J gene is TRBJ1-4, the V gene TRBV4-1, with D possibly matching TRBD1 (5 bases). Specimen: T cells isolated from PBMCs. The CDR3: CASSQGGAANEKLFF. The CDR3 DNA follows: TGCGCCAGCAGCCAAGGGGGCGCGGCTAATGAAAAACTGTTTTTT.